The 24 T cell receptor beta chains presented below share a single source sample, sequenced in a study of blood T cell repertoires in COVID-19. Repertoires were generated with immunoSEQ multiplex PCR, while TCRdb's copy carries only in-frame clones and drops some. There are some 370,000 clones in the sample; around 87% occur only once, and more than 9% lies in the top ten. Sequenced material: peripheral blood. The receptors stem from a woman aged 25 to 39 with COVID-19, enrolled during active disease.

CDR3 in amino acids: CASSRIAGLNEQFF. CDR3 coding DNA: TGTGCCAGCAGCCGGATAGCGGGACTAAATGAGCAGTTCTTC. The chain links TRBV3-1 (or the pseudogene TRBV3-2) to TRBJ2-1, with 8 bases fitting TRBD2. The CDR3 has 14 residues. V shed 4 bases, J shed 7 bases, and the junction held 6 bases outside the gene matches. CDR1 and CDR2 from the germline V gene are LGHDT and YNNKEL (reference sequence).

The CDR3 protein is CASSLLRGSETQYF. CDR3 coding DNA: TGTGCCAGCAGCTTACTCCGCGGGAGTGAGACCCAGTACTTC. This sequence joins TRBV7-8 and TRBJ2-5, with 7 bases identical to TRBD2. Germline CDR1 and CDR2: SGHVS and FQNEAQ. The CDR3 runs 14 residues. The trim removed 2 bases at V and 5 bases at J, leaving 5 bases unmatched.

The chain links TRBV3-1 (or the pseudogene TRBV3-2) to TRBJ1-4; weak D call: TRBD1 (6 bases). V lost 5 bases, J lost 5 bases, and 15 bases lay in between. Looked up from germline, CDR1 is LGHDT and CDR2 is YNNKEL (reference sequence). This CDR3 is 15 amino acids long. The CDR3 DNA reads TGTGCCAGCAGCGACCGACAGGCGAGAAATGAAAAACTGTTTTTT. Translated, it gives CASSDRQARNEKLFF.

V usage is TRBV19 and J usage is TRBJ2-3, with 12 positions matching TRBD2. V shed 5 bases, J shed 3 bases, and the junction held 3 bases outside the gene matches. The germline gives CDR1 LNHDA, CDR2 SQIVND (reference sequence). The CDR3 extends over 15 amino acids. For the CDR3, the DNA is TGTGCCAGTAGTTTCGGACTAGCGGGAACAGATACGCAGTATTTT. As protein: CASSFGLAGTDTQYF.

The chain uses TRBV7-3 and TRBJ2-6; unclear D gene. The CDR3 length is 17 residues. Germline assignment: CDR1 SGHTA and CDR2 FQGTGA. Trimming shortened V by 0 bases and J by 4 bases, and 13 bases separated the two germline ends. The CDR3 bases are TGTGCCAGCAGCTTAACGCCCACAGCAGGCGGGGCCAACGTCCTGACTTTC. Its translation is CASSLTPTAGGANVLTF.

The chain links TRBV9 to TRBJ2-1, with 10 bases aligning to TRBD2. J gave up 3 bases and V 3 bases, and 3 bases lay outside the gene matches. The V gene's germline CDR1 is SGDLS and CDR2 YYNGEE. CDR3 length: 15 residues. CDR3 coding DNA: TGTGCCAGCAGCGCTAGCGGGAGCGGCTACAATGAGCAGTTCTTC. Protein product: CASSASGSGYNEQFF.

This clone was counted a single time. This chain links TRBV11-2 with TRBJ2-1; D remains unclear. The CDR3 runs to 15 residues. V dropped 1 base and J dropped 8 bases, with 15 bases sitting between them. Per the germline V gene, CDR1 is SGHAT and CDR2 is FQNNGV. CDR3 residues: CASSLVSRPGDEQFF. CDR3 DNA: TGTGCCAGCAGCTTAGTTTCTCGCCCCGGAGATGAGCAGTTCTTC.

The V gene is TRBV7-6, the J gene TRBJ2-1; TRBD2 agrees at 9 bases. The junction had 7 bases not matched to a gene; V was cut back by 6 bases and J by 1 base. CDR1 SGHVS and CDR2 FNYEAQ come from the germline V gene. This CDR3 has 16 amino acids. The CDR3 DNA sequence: TGTGCCAGCAGACAAATGGCGGGAGGGTCCTACAATGAGCAGTTCTTC. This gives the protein CASRQMAGGSYNEQFF.

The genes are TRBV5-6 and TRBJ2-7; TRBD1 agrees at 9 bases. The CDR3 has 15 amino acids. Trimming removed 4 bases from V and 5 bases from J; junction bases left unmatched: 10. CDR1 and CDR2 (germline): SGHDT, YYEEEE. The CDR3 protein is CASSLLTGGSNEQYF. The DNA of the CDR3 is TGTGCCAGCAGCCTATTGACAGGGGGGTCCAACGAGCAGTACTTC.

The DNA of the CDR3 is TGTGCCAGCAGCTTAAACAGGGGAGAGACCCAGTACTTC. The encoded protein is CASSLNRGETQYF. The V call is TRBV13, the J call TRBJ2-5; 7 nucleotides align to TRBD1. V lost 2 bases and J lost 4; bases outside the gene matches: 1. CDR3 length equals 13 residues. Germline CDR1 reads PRHDT; CDR2 reads FYEKMQ (reference sequence).

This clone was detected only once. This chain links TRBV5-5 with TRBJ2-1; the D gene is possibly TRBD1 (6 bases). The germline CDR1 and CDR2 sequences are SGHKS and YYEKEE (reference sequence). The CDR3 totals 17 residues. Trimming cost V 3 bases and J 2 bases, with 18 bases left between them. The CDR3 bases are TGTGCCAGCAGCTCACCAGGGGAATCTGTAACCTACAATGAGCAGTTCTTC. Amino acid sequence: CASSSPGESVTYNEQFF.

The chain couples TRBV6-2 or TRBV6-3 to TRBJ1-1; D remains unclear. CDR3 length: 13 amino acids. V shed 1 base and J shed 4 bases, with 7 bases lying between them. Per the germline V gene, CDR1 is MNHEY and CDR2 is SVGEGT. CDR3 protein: CASSYYQATEAFF. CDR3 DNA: TGTGCCAGCAGTTACTATCAGGCCACTGAAGCTTTCTTT.

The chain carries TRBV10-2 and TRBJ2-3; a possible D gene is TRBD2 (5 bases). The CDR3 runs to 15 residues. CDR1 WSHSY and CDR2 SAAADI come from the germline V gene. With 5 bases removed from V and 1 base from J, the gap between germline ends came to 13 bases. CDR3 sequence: CASSLGGGGTDTQYF. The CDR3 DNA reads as TGCGCCAGCAGTTTAGGCGGAGGTGGCACAGATACGCAGTATTTT.

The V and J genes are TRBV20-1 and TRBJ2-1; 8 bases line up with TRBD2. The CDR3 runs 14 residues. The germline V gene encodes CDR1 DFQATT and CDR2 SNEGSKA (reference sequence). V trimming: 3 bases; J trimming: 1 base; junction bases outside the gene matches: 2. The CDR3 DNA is TGCAGTGCTAGTGGCGGGAGGTCCTACAATGAGCAGTTCTTC. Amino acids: CSASGGRSYNEQFF.

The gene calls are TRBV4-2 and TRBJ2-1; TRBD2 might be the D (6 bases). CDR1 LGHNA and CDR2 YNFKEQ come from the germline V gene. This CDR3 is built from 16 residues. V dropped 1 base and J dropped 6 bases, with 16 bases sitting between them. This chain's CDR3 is CASSQVRGGAVNEQFF. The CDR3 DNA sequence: TGTGCCAGCAGCCAAGTACGAGGAGGGGCGGTCAATGAGCAGTTCTTC.

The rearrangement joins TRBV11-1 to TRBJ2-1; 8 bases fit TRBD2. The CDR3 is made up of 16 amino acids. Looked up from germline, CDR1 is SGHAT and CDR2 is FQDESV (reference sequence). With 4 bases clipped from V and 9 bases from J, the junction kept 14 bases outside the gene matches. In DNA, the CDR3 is TGTGCCAGCAGCTCCCCTTTTAGCGGGACCATAGGTGAGCAGTTCTTC. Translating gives CASSSPFSGTIGEQFF. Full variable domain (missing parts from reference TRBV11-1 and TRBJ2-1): EAEVAQSPRYKITEKSQAVAFWCDPISGHATLYWYRQILGQGPELLVQFQDESVVDDSQLPKDRFSAERLKGVDSTLKIQPAELGDSAMYLCASSSPFSGTIGEQFFGPGTRLTVL.

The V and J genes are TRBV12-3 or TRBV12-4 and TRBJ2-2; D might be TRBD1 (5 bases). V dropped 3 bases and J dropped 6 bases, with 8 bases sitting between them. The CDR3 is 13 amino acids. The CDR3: CASSLTAAGELFF. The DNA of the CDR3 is TGTGCCAGCAGTTTGACAGCTGCCGGGGAGCTGTTTTTT.

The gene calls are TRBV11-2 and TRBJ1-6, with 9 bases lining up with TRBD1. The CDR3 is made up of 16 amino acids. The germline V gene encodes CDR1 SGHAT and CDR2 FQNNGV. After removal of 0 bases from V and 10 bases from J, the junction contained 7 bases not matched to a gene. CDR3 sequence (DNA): TGTGCCAGCAGCTTAGATGTGGACAGGGGAAGGTCACCCCTCCACTTT. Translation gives CASSLDVDRGRSPLHF.

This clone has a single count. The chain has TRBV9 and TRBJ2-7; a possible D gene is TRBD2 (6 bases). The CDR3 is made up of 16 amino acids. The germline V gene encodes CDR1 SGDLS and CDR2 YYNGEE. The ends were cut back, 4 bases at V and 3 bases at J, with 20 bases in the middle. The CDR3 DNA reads TGTGCCAGCAGCCCGCGGGTGAGGGAGGCCCACTACGAGCAGTACTTC. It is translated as CASSPRVREAHYEQYF.

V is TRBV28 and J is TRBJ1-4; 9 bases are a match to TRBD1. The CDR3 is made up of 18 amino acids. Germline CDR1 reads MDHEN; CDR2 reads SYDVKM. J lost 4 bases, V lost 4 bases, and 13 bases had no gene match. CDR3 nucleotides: TGTGCCAGCAGTTCTCTTACGGGCCGGGACAGGGTTAATGAAAAACTGTTTTTT. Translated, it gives CASSSLTGRDRVNEKLFF.

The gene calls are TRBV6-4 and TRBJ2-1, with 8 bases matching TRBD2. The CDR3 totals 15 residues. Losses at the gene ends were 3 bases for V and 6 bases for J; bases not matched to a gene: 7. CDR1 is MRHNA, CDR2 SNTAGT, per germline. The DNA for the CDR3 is TGTGCCAGCAGTGAGGCGGGAGGCCCCTCCAATGAGCAGTTCTTC. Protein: CASSEAGGPSNEQFF.

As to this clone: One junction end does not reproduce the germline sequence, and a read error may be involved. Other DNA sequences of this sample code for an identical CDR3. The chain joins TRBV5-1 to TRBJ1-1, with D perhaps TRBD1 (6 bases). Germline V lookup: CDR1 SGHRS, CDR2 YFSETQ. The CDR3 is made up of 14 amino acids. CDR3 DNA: TGCGCCAGCAGTTTGGACAGAATGAACACTGAAGCTTTCTTT. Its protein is CASSLDRMNTEAFF. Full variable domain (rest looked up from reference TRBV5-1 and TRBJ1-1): KAGVTQTPRYLIKTRGQQVTLSCSPISGHRSVSWYQQTPGQGLQFLFEYFSETQRNKGNFPGRFSGRQFSNSRSEMNVSTLELGDSALYLCASSLDRMNTEAFFGQGTRLTVV.

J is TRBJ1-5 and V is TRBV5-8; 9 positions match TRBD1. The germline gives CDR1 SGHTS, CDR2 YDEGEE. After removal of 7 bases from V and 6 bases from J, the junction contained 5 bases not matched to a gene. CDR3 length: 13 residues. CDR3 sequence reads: CASSGTGLQPQHF. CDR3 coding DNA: TGTGCCAGCTCGGGGACAGGGCTTCAGCCCCAGCATTTT.

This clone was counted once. CDR3 DNA sequence: TGCAGTGCTAGTTCTAGACAGGGAGCAGATACGCAGTATTTT. Amino acids: CSASSRQGADTQYF. V is TRBV20-1 and J is TRBJ2-3, with TRBD1 matching 7 bases. The CDR3 consists of 14 residues. Looked up from germline, CDR1 is DFQATT and CDR2 is SNEGSKA (reference sequence). V shed 3 bases, J shed 4 bases, and the junction held 7 bases outside the gene matches.